This TCR beta chain originates from a study of blood T cell repertoires in COVID-19. The CDR3 loop spans 15 amino acids. In germline, CDR1 is MDHEN, CDR2 SYDVKM. V gave up 5 bases and J gave up 0 bases, with 11 bases separating them. The protocol was immunoSEQ multiplex PCR, while the TCRdb copy is restricted to in-frame clones and leaves out a portion. The sample has roughly 330,000 clones, 80% to 90% seen once. V gene TRBV28 combines with J gene TRBJ1-5; no definite D call. The receptor comes from a young woman who had recovered from COVID-19. The specimen sequenced was PBMCs or T cells enriched from blood (not recorded which). The CDR3 spells CASSADSYSNQPQHF. The CDR3 coding sequence is TGTGCCAGCAGTGCCGACTCGTATAGCAATCAGCCCCAGCATTTT.